The source of this T cell receptor beta chain is a study of Ad26.COV2.S vaccination and SARS-CoV-2 variants. Across the whole study: Donor got 5x10^10 or 1x10^11 viral particles of Ad26.COV2.S.

Only one count was recorded for this clone. The antigen remains unidentified. General study results and limits: Spike-specific TCR breadth ran higher among vaccine recipients than placebo recipients.

Regarding treatment: some 20 received Ad26.COV2.S at low or high dose, single or two shots; five or six received placebo; per-sample allocation not given. The samples date from day 63 after the first vaccine or placebo injection. Aged 18-55 years, donor was enrolled in Boston in the early 2020s. Germline CDR1 and CDR2: SQVTM and ANQGSEA. CDR3 length: 12 residues. V dropped 7 bases and J dropped 0 bases, with 7 bases sitting between them. Assay used: immunoSEQ multiplex PCR; TCRdb lists only in-frame clones, some missing. Of about 400,000 clones in the sample, roughly 90% were seen once. Sequencing used peripheral blood, obtained in a trial of Ad26.COV2.S vaccine versus placebo. The receptor was isolated from a person aged 18-60 years who received the Ad26.COV2.S COVID-19 vaccine or a placebo. The chain joins TRBV29-1 to TRBJ2-1; no clear D gene. In DNA, the CDR3 is TGCAGCGGGAGCGACTCCTACAATGAGCAGTTCTTC. Amino acids: CSGSDSYNEQFF.